Below are 20 T cell receptor beta chains sequenced from a single sample in a study of shared clonotypes between healthy human individuals. Here immunoSEQ multiplex PCR was the method, and the copy in TCRdb shows in-frame clones only, minus some. This sample yields 850,000 to 1,200,000 clones, of which approximately 70% are seen a single time; approximately 1.5% belongs to the top ten. Sequences were obtained from memory CD4+ T cells sorted from blood. Subset defined: CD45RA-negative fraction. All receptors derive from a man between 18 and 29 years old in good health.

The chain carries TRBV6-1 and TRBJ2-1; 7 bases line up with TRBD2. The CDR3 is 15 residues long. The J segment lost 7 bases and the V segment lost 11 bases, leaving 17 bases of the junction unmatched. Germline V CDR1 and CDR2: MNHNS, SASEGT. CDR3 sequence (DNA): TGTGCCCCTAATATAACCGCTAGCGGCGGAAATGAGCAGTTCTTC. This codes for CAPNITASGGNEQFF.

J is TRBJ2-1 and V is TRBV5-6; 7 bases agree with TRBD1. V trimming: 3 bases; J trimming: 13 bases; junction bases outside the gene matches: 10. The germline gives CDR1 SGHDT, CDR2 YYEEEE. The CDR3 is 13 residues long. CDR3 sequence: CASSSETGKDQFF. In DNA form, the CDR3 reads TGTGCCAGCAGCTCGGAGACAGGGAAGGACCAGTTCTTC.

This clone was observed a few times. The chain is built from TRBV25-1 and TRBJ1-1; no clear D gene. The CDR3 contains 12 residues. Trimming cost V 1 base and J 10 bases, with 10 bases left between them. Per the germline V gene, CDR1 is MGHDK and CDR2 is SYGVNS. CDR3 in amino acids: CASSELGRIAFF. The CDR3 nucleotides read TGTGCCAGCAGTGAATTAGGGAGGATAGCTTTCTTT.

The chain joins TRBV18 to TRBJ2-7; D possibly corresponds to TRBD2 (6 bases). CDR1 KGHSH and CDR2 LQKENI come from the germline V gene. There are 14 residues in the CDR3. V was cut by 6 bases and J by 3 bases, with 15 bases left in between. CDR3 sequence: CASSQVGGDYEQYF. The CDR3, as DNA: TGTGCCAGCTCCCAGGTTGGAGGGGACTACGAGCAGTACTTC.

The chain combines TRBV6-6 with TRBJ2-1, with 11 bases matching TRBD1. The CDR3 covers 15 residues. V was clipped by 4 bases and J by 7 bases; unmatched bases: 6. Germline values: CDR1 MNHNY, CDR2 SVGAGI (reference sequence). CDR3 bases: TGTGCCAGCAGTTGGACAGGGGGCGAAGTGAATGAGCAGTTCTTC. Encoded protein: CASSWTGGEVNEQFF.

This chain links TRBV28 with TRBJ2-7; TRBD2 aligns across 8 bases. Per germline, CDR1 MDHEN and CDR2 SYDVKM. V shed 6 bases, J shed 1 base, and the junction held 14 bases outside the gene matches. CDR3 length: 17 residues. The CDR3 reads CASSQPGAGGSSYEQYF. The CDR3 bases are TGTGCCAGCAGCCAACCCGGGGCGGGGGGATCTTCCTACGAGCAGTACTTC.

A note on this clone: This may be a read error, as it is one base from a much larger clone. At the DNA level, this CDR3 is encoded by other sequences in the same sample as well. The chain couples TRBV18 to TRBJ2-7; D is uncertain. CDR3 length: 13 amino acids. V lost 3 bases, J lost 3 bases, and 9 bases lay in between. From germline, CDR1 is KGHSH and CDR2 LQKENI. The CDR3 region has the DNA TGTGCCAGCTCACCTGGGCAGCACTACGAGCAGTACTTC. Translation gives CASSPGQHYEQYF.

The chain uses TRBV19 and TRBJ1-4; 7 nucleotides agree with TRBD1. CDR3 length equals 14 residues. Unmatched junction bases numbered 8, after V lost 5 bases and J lost 8 bases. Germline loops: CDR1 LNHDA, CDR2 SQIVND (reference sequence). The CDR3 DNA sequence: TGTGCCAGTAGTTCCTGGACAGGACAGGAAAAACTGTTTTTT. Protein sequence: CASSSWTGQEKLFF.

The rearrangement uses TRBV6-6 and TRBJ2-7, with 9 bases that match TRBD1. The germline V gene has CDR1 MNHNY and CDR2 SVGAGI (reference sequence). The ends lost 9 bases at V and 2 bases at J; junction bases unmatched: 5. The length of the CDR3 is 13 residues. This CDR3 reads CASKGQGAYEQYF. The CDR3 DNA follows: TGTGCCAGTAAGGGACAGGGAGCCTACGAGCAGTACTTC.

This chain links TRBV6-1 with TRBJ1-3; 7 bases agree with TRBD1. CDR1 is MNHNS and CDR2 is SASEGT in the germline V gene. Trimming at V came to 3 bases and at J to 0 bases, leaving 2 bases not matched to a gene. The CDR3 contains 15 residues. The DNA for the CDR3 is TGTGCCAGCAGTGATACAGGGGTCTCTGGAAACACCATATATTTT. This translates into CASSDTGVSGNTIYF.

This chain links TRBV19 with TRBJ1-2; D gene unclear. Germline V gene data show CDR1 as LNHDA and CDR2 as SQIVND (reference sequence). The V and J ends lost 6 bases and 5 bases respectively, with 13 bases between them. This CDR3 contains 13 residues. CDR3 in DNA: TGTGCCAGTAGCCTGACCAACCGTTATGGCTACACCTTC. Encoded protein: CASSLTNRYGYTF.

The sample holds a few counts of this clone. CDR3 loop: CAIEEFRGNGELFF. The CDR3 bases are TGTGCCATCGAGGAGTTCAGGGGGAACGGGGAGCTGTTTTTT. The J gene is TRBJ2-2, the V gene TRBV10-3, with 7 bases fitting TRBD1. V lost 8 bases and J lost 7; bases outside the gene matches: 10. Germline lookup yields CDR1 ENHRY and CDR2 SYGVKD. There are 14 residues in the CDR3.

This clone has only a few counts. The rearrangement links TRBV10-2 to TRBJ2-2; TRBD2 matches 7 bases. Trimming cost V 8 bases and J 6 bases; bases outside gene matches: 15. CDR1 and CDR2 (germline): WSHSY, SAAADI. This CDR3 spans 16 amino acids. CDR3 nucleotide sequence: TGCGCCAGCCGACCTGCGCGGCGGGAGACGGCCGGGGAGCTGTTTTTT. This sequence encodes CASRPARRETAGELFF.

The V call is TRBV6-1, the J call TRBJ2-5; D perhaps matches TRBD2 (7 bases). This CDR3 has 14 residues. Germline CDR1 reads MNHNS; CDR2 reads SASEGT. Trimming took off 5 bases at V and 5 bases at J, with 15 bases between the two ends. The CDR3 sequence is CASSPWGGAETQYF. The CDR3, as DNA: TGTGCCAGCAGTCCCTGGGGGGGGGCGGAGACCCAGTACTTC.

The chain employs TRBV6-1 and TRBJ1-4; the match to TRBD1 covers 11 bases. CDR3 length equals 15 residues. J was trimmed by 3 bases and V by 3 bases; bases with no gene match: 0. Germline V CDR1 and CDR2: MNHNS, SASEGT. The CDR3 region is CASSEGQGANEKLFF. CDR3 bases: TGTGCCAGCAGTGAGGGACAGGGGGCTAATGAAAAACTGTTTTTT.

This clone was seen a handful of times. J is TRBJ1-1 and V is TRBV2; the match to TRBD1 covers 7 bases. V was pared by 9 bases and J by 1 base, with 5 bases of the junction left unmatched. Looked up from germline, CDR1 is SNHLY and CDR2 is FYNNEI. The CDR3 runs to 13 residues. The CDR3 nucleotides are TGTGCCAGTACAGGGGCGGCGAACACTGAAGCTTTCTTT. This codes for CASTGAANTEAFF.

The chain couples TRBV9 to TRBJ1-2; D not certain. Germline-derived CDR1 and CDR2 are SGDLS and YYNGEE. CDR3 length: 12 residues. The ends were cut back, 7 bases at V and 5 bases at J, with 12 bases in the middle. CDR3 in DNA: TGTGCCAGCTCGACGGGTTGGTATGGCTACACCTTC. This encodes CASSTGWYGYTF.

The gene calls are TRBV7-9 and TRBJ2-7; possibly TRBD1 for D (5 bases). This CDR3 contains 15 residues. The germline V gene has CDR1 SEHNR and CDR2 FQNEAQ (reference sequence). V lost 3 bases to trimming and J lost 5 bases, with 17 bases between them. CDR3 protein: CASSLVEQGPHEQYF. In DNA form, the CDR3 reads TGTGCCAGCAGCTTGGTGGAGCAGGGCCCCCACGAGCAGTACTTC.

As to this clone: The same CDR3 arises from other DNA sequences in this sample as well. The chain has TRBV6-1 and TRBJ2-7; no firm D call. There are 11 residues in the CDR3. V lost 2 bases, J lost 4 bases, and 3 bases lay in between. Germline loops: CDR1 MNHNS, CDR2 SASEGT. The CDR3 DNA is TGTGCCAGCAGTGAACGGTACGAGCAGTACTTC. This sequence encodes CASSERYEQYF.

In this sample, this clone turned up a few times. V gene TRBV5-1 combines with J gene TRBJ2-2; TRBD2 agrees at 11 bases. V lost 6 bases to trimming and J lost 7 bases; unmatched junction nucleotides: 11. The V gene's germline CDR1 is SGHRS and CDR2 YFSETQ. CDR3 length: 16 residues. In DNA form, the CDR3 reads TGCGCCAGCAATTATGCTAGCGGGAGGATGGTCGGGGAGCTGTTTTTT. It codes for CASNYASGRMVGELFF.